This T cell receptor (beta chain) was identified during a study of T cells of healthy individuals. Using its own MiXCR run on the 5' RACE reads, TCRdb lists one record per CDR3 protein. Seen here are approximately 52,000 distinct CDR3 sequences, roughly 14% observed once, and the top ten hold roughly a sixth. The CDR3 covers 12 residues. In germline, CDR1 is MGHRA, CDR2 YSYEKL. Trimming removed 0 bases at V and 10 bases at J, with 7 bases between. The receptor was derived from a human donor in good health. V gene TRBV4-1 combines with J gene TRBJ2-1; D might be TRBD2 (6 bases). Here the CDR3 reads CASSQDGGEQFF. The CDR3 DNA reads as TGCGCCAGCAGCCAAGATGGAGGGGAGCAGTTCTTC.